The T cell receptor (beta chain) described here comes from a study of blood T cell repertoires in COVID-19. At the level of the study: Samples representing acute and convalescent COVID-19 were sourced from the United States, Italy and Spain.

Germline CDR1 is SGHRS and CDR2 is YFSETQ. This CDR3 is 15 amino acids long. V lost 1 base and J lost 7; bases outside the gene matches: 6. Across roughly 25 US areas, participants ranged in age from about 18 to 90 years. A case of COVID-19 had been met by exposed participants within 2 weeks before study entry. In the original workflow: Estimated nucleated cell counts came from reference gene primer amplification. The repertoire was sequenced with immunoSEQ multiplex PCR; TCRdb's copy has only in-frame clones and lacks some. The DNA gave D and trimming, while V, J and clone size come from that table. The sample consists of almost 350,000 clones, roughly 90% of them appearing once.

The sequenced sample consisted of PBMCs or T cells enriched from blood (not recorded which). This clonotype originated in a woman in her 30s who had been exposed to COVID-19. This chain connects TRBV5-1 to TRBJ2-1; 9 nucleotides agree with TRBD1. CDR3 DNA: TGCGCCAGCAGCTTGATCACAGGGGGCCGGAATGAGCAGTTCTTC. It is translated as CASSLITGGRNEQFF.